This TCR beta chain was obtained from a study of monozygotic twins with inflammatory bowel disease. Study findings and constraints: Support was absent for any single strong signal or clonotype linked to IBD. Patient-to-patient differences in immunosuppressive treatment may have added variability to the repertoires.

Comment on this clonotype: Its antigen is unknown.

cDNA for TCRalpha and TCRbeta was amplified by nested PCRs of about 15 then around 9 cycles. Reanalyzing the 5' RACE reads, TCRdb keeps one entry per CDR3 protein, without DNA. The sample holds 190,000 or so distinct CDR3 sequences. Sampling involved one blood draw (roughly 2.4 ml) for every donor. This CDR3 is built from 13 residues. Germline V gene sequence: CDR1 SGHRS, CDR2 YFSETQ. This sequence originates from a human donor with ulcerative colitis or Crohn's disease, or a healthy co-twin of an affected twin (not recorded which). The chain joins TRBV5-1 to TRBJ1-3. Sequenced sample: blood. CDR3 loop: CASRGKPGNTIYF.